This T cell receptor (beta chain) was captured by sequencing in a study of HIV-infected patients and healthy controls. Study-wide results and caveats: MAIT alpha-chain CDR3s were frequent in healthy controls, depleted in HIV+. Donor HLA types were not determined in the study.

No cell fractionation was done, so the repertoire covers all unsorted peripheral blood T cells. Judged by abundance, this clonotype is medium-sized. Its antigen is unknown. cDNA was made from approximately 500 ng RNA using alpha and beta constant primers. Each of the alpha and beta chains got its own library through chain-specific third strand synthesis with indices. After a brief PCR adding P5, P7 and a second index, approximately 21 amplification cycles followed. A single record per CDR3 protein comes from TCRdb applying MiXCR to the 5' RACE reads. The table includes 9,500 or so distinct CDR3 sequences, approximately 5.2% detected once. Germline-derived CDR1 and CDR2 are MNHNY and SVGAGI (reference sequence). Trimming cost V 5 bases and J 5 bases; bases outside gene matches: 8. The CDR3 totals 16 residues.

The sequence came from an adult with HIV infection. This chain connects TRBV6-6 to TRBJ2-3; 12 bases fit TRBD1. This specimen was blood, taken before antiretroviral therapy. For the CDR3, the DNA is TGTGCCAGCAGTCAGCCGGGACAGGGGGCGAGAGATACGCAGTATTTT. It encodes CASSQPGQGARDTQYF.